Below, 31 T cell receptor beta chains from the same sample are listed, as sequenced in a study of T cell repertoires in cytomegalovirus infection (dated by TCRdb to the late 2010s). The treatment or condition tag for this specimen amounts to: in vitro stimulation with specific CMV peptide epitopes to enrich CMV-specific T cells. These reads were obtained on an Illumina HiSeq 1500. The public sequencing data were trimmed at Q25 with fastp and processed into clonotypes with MiXCR by TCRdb, which kept only in-frame beta chains. Entries are consolidated by CDR3 protein sequence, retaining the most common genes and DNA. The sample table contains roughly 700,000 distinct CDR3 sequences; only one count was recorded for about 30% of them. 15% to 20% of the sample belongs to the ten largest clones. Their target antigens are unknown. The specimen comprised cultured PBMCs, sampled from culture after CMV antigen stimulation. These receptors originate from a human donor in good health (CMV status not recorded). Some clones in this sample may be carry-over from other donors' samples.

This clonotype was seen a handful of times. The V and J genes are TRBV6-1 and TRBJ2-7; 7 nucleotides line up with TRBD1. V shed 0 bases and J 4 bases; nucleotides not matched to a gene: 3. In germline, CDR1 is MNHNS, CDR2 SASEGT. This CDR3 comprises 14 residues. The CDR3: CASSEATGAYEQYF. In DNA, the CDR3 is TGTGCCAGCAGTGAAGCAACAGGGGCATACGAGCAGTACTTC.

This clonotype was counted many times. V gene TRBV7-2 combines with J gene TRBJ2-7; TRBD1 aligns across 10 bases. CDR1 is SGHTA, CDR2 FQGNSA, per germline. With V trimmed by 0 bases and J by 2 bases, 1 base remained unmatched. This CDR3 comprises 15 residues. The chain's CDR3 is CASSLAGQGPYEQYF. CDR3 bases: TGTGCCAGCAGCTTAGCGGGACAGGGGCCCTACGAGCAGTACTTC.

This clonotype was detected a few times. This chain joins TRBV6-6 and TRBJ1-5, with TRBD1 identical over 8 bases. The CDR3 loop spans 17 amino acids. Looked up from germline, CDR1 is MNHNY and CDR2 is SVGAGI (reference sequence). With 6 bases clipped from V and 3 bases from J, the junction kept 13 bases outside the gene matches. This CDR3 is CASSYPQGGGDNQPQHF. CDR3 nucleotides: TGTGCCAGCAGCTACCCACAGGGGGGAGGGGACAATCAGCCCCAGCATTTT.

This CDR3 is CASSRGQQNSPLHF. The CDR3 coding sequence is TGTGCCAGCTCTCGGGGCCAGCAAAATTCACCCCTCCACTTT. The chain employs TRBV6-8 and TRBJ1-6, with a possible D match to TRBD1 (5 bases). V lost 8 bases and J lost 7, with 15 bases in between. Looked up from germline, CDR1 is MNHGY and CDR2 is SAAAGT. The CDR3 is 14 amino acids.

This clonotype has only a few counts. The J gene is TRBJ1-1, the V gene TRBV18; D is perhaps TRBD1 (5 bases). Germline V gene sequence: CDR1 KGHSH, CDR2 LQKENI. V lost 5 bases, J lost 2 bases, and 9 bases lay in between. The CDR3 is 13 residues long. CDR3 sequence (DNA): TGTGCCAGCTCAGGGGGGGTTAACACTGAAGCTTTCTTT. This codes for CASSGGVNTEAFF.

The chain recombines TRBV20-1 with TRBJ2-2; D might be TRBD1 or TRBD2, each matching 5 bases. The CDR3 length is 13 residues. V shed 3 bases and J shed 4 bases, with 9 bases lying between them. The V gene's germline CDR1 is DFQATT and CDR2 SNEGSKA (reference sequence). CDR3 bases: TGCAGTGCTAGGGGACGAGCCACCGGGGAGCTGTTTTTT. Its translation: CSARGRATGELFF.

In this sample, this clonotype turned up a few times. J is TRBJ2-4 and V is TRBV20-1; tentative D call: TRBD2 (6 bases). Trimming took off 5 bases at V and 9 bases at J, with 14 bases between the two ends. Germline CDR1 and CDR2: DFQATT and SNEGSKA (reference sequence). CDR3 size: 12 residues. The CDR3 is CSALSGEVIQYF. The DNA of the CDR3 is TGCAGTGCTCTCTCGGGAGAGGTCATTCAGTACTTC.

This clonotype has more than one count but fewer than ten. V gene TRBV19 combines with J gene TRBJ1-2; TRBD1 aligns across 10 bases. The CDR3 extends over 15 amino acids. Per germline, CDR1 LNHDA and CDR2 SQIVND (reference sequence). V trimming: 6 bases; J trimming: 6 bases; junction bases outside the gene matches: 10. CDR3 amino acids: CASRGTGTGVNGYTF. The CDR3 bases are TGTGCCAGTAGGGGGACCGGGACAGGGGTGAATGGCTACACCTTC.

This clonotype occurred a few times. The J gene is TRBJ2-3, the V gene TRBV7-9; a weak D match, TRBD2 (6 bases). V lost 0 bases to trimming and J lost 6 bases, with 13 bases between them. This CDR3 has 15 residues. Germline V gene lookup returns CDR1 SEHNR and CDR2 FQNEAQ (reference sequence). The CDR3 bases are TGTGCCAGCAGCTTAGCGGAGGGGAGGAAGGATACGCAGTATTTT. This gives the protein CASSLAEGRKDTQYF.

The chain couples TRBV6-6 to TRBJ1-4; D is unresolved. Trimming shortened V by 5 bases and J by 14 bases, and 21 bases separated the two germline ends. CDR3 length: 14 amino acids. Germline V CDR1 and CDR2: MNHNY, SVGAGI (reference sequence). The chain's CDR3 is CASSIRESSVRLFF. The CDR3 DNA is TGTGCCAGCAGTATCCGGGAGTCTTCGGTCCGGCTGTTTTTT.

This clonotype came up a few times. This chain connects TRBV6-5 to TRBJ2-7; 8 bases align to TRBD2. Looked up from germline, CDR1 is MNHEY and CDR2 is SVGAGI. Trimming removed 8 bases from V and 4 bases from J; junction bases left unmatched: 7. The CDR3 length is 13 residues. CDR3 residues: CASGSGGRYEQYF. The CDR3 nucleotides read TGTGCCAGCGGCTCGGGGGGGAGGTACGAGCAGTACTTC.

This clonotype occurred a few times. The junction does not match germline at one end; this may be a read error. The chain recombines TRBV4-1 with TRBJ1-4; D is unresolved. CDR1 and CDR2 (germline): MGHRA, YSYEKL. The CDR3 is made up of 12 amino acids. As DNA, the CDR3 is TGTGCCAGCGGGCCGACTAATGAAAAACTGTTTTTT. This gives the protein CASGPTNEKLFF.

The rearrangement uses TRBV2 and TRBJ2-3, with 10 bases identical to TRBD2. The CDR3 length is 14 residues. Germline values: CDR1 SNHLY, CDR2 FYNNEI. The junction had 8 bases not matched to a gene; V was cut back by 7 bases and J by 7 bases. The CDR3 spells CASIGLAGAHTQYF. In DNA, the CDR3 is TGTGCCAGCATCGGGCTAGCGGGGGCCCATACGCAGTATTTT.

This chain connects TRBV11-2 to TRBJ1-1; D call uncertain. This CDR3 is 12 amino acids long. Germline CDR1 reads SGHAT; CDR2 reads FQNNGV. Trimming cost V 5 bases and J 11 bases, with 15 bases left between them. The CDR3 loop is CASSPHVRRAFF. The CDR3, as DNA: TGTGCCAGCAGCCCTCATGTACGGCGGGCTTTCTTT. The full variable domain, its missing parts supplied by reference TRBV11-2 and TRBJ1-1, is EAGVAQSPRYKIIEKRQSVAFWCNPISGHATLYWYQQILGQGPKLLIQFQNNGVVDDSQLPKDRFSAERLKGVDSTLKIQPAKLEDSAVYLCASSPHVRRAFFGQGTRLTVV.

This clonotype was detected only a few times. This chain joins TRBV4-1 and TRBJ1-2; TRBD1 matches 9 bases. J gave up 6 bases and V 5 bases, and 10 bases lay outside the gene matches. There are 15 residues in the CDR3. The germline V gene has CDR1 MGHRA and CDR2 YSYEKL. CDR3 sequence reads: CASSYPGQGVHGYTF. The CDR3 DNA follows: TGCGCCAGCAGCTACCCGGGACAGGGAGTCCATGGCTACACCTTC.

This clonotype showed up just a few times. The chain is built from TRBV28 and TRBJ1-2; 8 bases match TRBD1. Trimming took 5 bases from V and 4 from J; bases not matched to a gene: 6. Germline V gene data show CDR1 as MDHEN and CDR2 as SYDVKM. The CDR3 is 14 amino acids. CDR3 sequence: CASSVTGDPYGYTF. The CDR3 DNA sequence: TGTGCCAGCAGTGTGACAGGGGACCCCTATGGCTACACCTTC.

The V and J genes are TRBV6-2 or TRBV6-3 and TRBJ1-6; D gene ambiguous. Germline V gives CDR1 MNHEY, CDR2 SVGEGT. CDR3 length: 15 amino acids. V lost 5 bases, J lost 5 bases, and 13 bases lay in between. CDR3 sequence reads: CASSVSEDHNSPLHF. The CDR3 coding sequence is TGTGCCAGCAGTGTGTCAGAAGATCATAATTCACCCCTCCACTTT.

The V gene is TRBV28, the J gene TRBJ1-4; D is undetermined. The CDR3 covers 15 residues. Between the trimmed V and J ends, which lost 5 bases and 4 bases, there was a span of 14 bases. Germline-derived CDR1 and CDR2 are MDHEN and SYDVKM. CDR3 residues: CASSEPRLSNEKLFF. The CDR3, as DNA: TGTGCCAGCAGTGAGCCTCGACTGAGTAATGAAAAACTGTTTTTT.

There are a few counts of this clonotype. V is TRBV10-3 and J is TRBJ1-5, with D possibly matching TRBD1 (5 bases). The V end was cut by 0 bases, the J end by 6 bases, with 9 bases between. Germline CDR1 is ENHRY and CDR2 is SYGVKD. The CDR3 is made up of 14 amino acids. CDR3 sequence: CAISESEGVQPQHF. As DNA, the CDR3 is TGTGCCATCAGTGAGTCGGAAGGGGTTCAGCCCCAGCATTTT.

On this clonotype itself: Mismatch with germline at one junction end may stem from a read error. The chain couples TRBV14 to TRBJ2-7; 7 bases map to TRBD1. The CDR3 has 12 residues. Germline CDR1 and CDR2: SGHDN and FVKESK. The CDR3 reads CASSQEVTGLDF. Written as DNA, the CDR3 is TGTGCCAGCAGCCAAGAAGTGACAGGGCTGGACTTC.

This rearrangement joins TRBV6-6 to TRBJ2-3; no definite D call. Germline CDR1 MNHNY, CDR2 SVGAGI (reference sequence). There are 14 residues in the CDR3. With 0 bases removed from V and 11 bases from J, the gap between germline ends came to 15 bases. The DNA of the CDR3 is TGTGCCAGCAGTTACTCGCCTCGGGCCTCTATGCAGTATTTT. Translated, it gives CASSYSPRASMQYF.

The rearrangement links TRBV4-1 to TRBJ2-7; the D is unclear. CDR1 and CDR2 (germline): MGHRA, YSYEKL. The CDR3 is 14 amino acids. The V end was cut by 4 bases, the J end by 3 bases, with 13 bases between. The CDR3 nucleotides read TGCGCCAGCAGCCTCGATGGTGAAGGCTACGAGCAGTACTTC. It specifies CASSLDGEGYEQYF.

The chain employs TRBV4-1 and TRBJ1-2, with TRBD1 identical over 9 bases. Germline CDR1 MGHRA, CDR2 YSYEKL. This CDR3 contains 15 residues. With V trimmed by 5 bases and J by 4 bases, 8 bases remained unmatched. CDR3 protein: CASSTRTGAAYGYTF. CDR3 nucleotide sequence: TGCGCCAGCAGCACCCGGACAGGGGCGGCCTATGGCTACACCTTC.

The chain combines TRBV5-8 with TRBJ1-5; D possibly corresponds to TRBD1 (5 bases). The CDR3 is 14 residues long. Germline CDR1 is SGHTS and CDR2 is YDEGEE. The V end lost 4 bases, the J end lost 11 bases, and 19 bases lay between the germline ends. For the CDR3, the DNA is TGTGCCAGCAGCCGGGGGTCGGCGGGGTTAACCCAGCATTTT. It codes for CASSRGSAGLTQHF.

This clonotype came up many times. The chain uses TRBV7-2 and TRBJ2-1; 11 bases line up with TRBD2. This CDR3 spans 15 amino acids. V dropped 1 base and J dropped 8; count of bases not matched to a gene: 4. In germline, CDR1 is SGHTA, CDR2 FQGNSA. The CDR3 sequence is CASSLVSGGAYEQFF. CDR3 sequence (DNA): TGTGCCAGCAGCTTAGTTAGCGGGGGGGCCTATGAGCAGTTCTTC.

The J gene is TRBJ2-7, the V gene TRBV6-5; a weak D match, TRBD2 (5 bases). Germline-derived CDR1 and CDR2 are MNHEY and SVGAGI. This CDR3 region has 14 residues. Trimming cost V 7 bases and J 4 bases, with 17 bases left between them. CDR3 DNA: TGTGCCAGCAAGTCGCGGACTCTAACTTACGAGCAGTACTTC. Encoded protein: CASKSRTLTYEQYF.

The rearrangement uses TRBV4-1 and TRBJ2-5; TRBD2 aligns across 15 bases. This CDR3 comprises 16 residues. V gave up 0 bases and J gave up 5 bases; unmatched junction bases: 1. The V gene's germline CDR1 is MGHRA and CDR2 YSYEKL. The CDR3 is CASSQEGLAGGETQYF. Here the CDR3 DNA reads TGCGCCAGCAGCCAAGAGGGACTAGCGGGGGGCGAGACCCAGTACTTC.

The chain recombines TRBV28 with TRBJ2-3; D not certain. Germline-derived CDR1 and CDR2 are MDHEN and SYDVKM. The V end lost 4 bases, the J end lost 6 bases, and 14 bases lay between the germline ends. The CDR3 loop spans 14 amino acids. The CDR3 region is CASSSGPRVDTQYF. CDR3 DNA sequence: TGTGCCAGCAGTTCCGGACCACGGGTGGATACGCAGTATTTT.

V and J are TRBV7-2 and TRBJ2-4; D is unclear. From germline, CDR1 is SGHTA and CDR2 FQGNSA. Trimming pared 2 bases from V and 9 bases from J, leaving 8 bases between. This CDR3 is built from 12 residues. In nucleotides, the CDR3 is TGTGCCAGCAGCTTAACTTTGGGCATTCAGTACTTC. This codes for CASSLTLGIQYF. Looking up the rest from reference TRBV7-2 and TRBJ2-4 gives the full variable domain: GAGVSQSPSNKVTEKGKDVELRCDPISGHTALYWYRQSLGQGLEFLIYFQGNSAPDKSGLPSDRFSAERTGGSVSTLTIQRTQQEDSAVYLCASSLTLGIQYFGAGTRLSVL.

The V call is TRBV12-3 or TRBV12-4, the J call TRBJ2-3; 16 nucleotides agree with TRBD2. The CDR3 extends over 18 amino acids. V gave up 4 bases and J gave up 6 bases; unmatched junction bases: 10. The CDR3 here is CASSSGTSGGAVVDTQYF. The CDR3 DNA follows: TGTGCCAGCAGTTCCGGGACTAGCGGGGGGGCGGTGGTGGATACGCAGTATTTT.

V gene TRBV7-9 combines with J gene TRBJ2-7; no reliable D call. The CDR3 runs 12 residues. Trimming shortened V by 4 bases and J by 7 bases, and 11 bases separated the two germline ends. Germline-derived CDR1 and CDR2 are SEHNR and FQNEAQ (reference sequence). CDR3 coding DNA: TGTGCCAGCAGCTACACAATGGGAGAGCAGTACTTC. Translation: CASSYTMGEQYF.